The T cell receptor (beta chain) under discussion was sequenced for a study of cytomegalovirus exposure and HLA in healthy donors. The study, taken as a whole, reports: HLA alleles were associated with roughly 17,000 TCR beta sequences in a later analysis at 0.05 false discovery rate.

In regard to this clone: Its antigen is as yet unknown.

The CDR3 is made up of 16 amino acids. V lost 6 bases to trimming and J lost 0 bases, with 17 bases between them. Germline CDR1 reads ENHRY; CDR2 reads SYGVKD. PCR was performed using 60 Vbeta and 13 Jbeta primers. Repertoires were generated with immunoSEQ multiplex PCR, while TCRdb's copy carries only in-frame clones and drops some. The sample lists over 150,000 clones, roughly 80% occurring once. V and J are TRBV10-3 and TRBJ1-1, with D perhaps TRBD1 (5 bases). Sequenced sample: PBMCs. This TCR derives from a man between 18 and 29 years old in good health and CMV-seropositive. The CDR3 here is CAISEHRAGVNTEAFF. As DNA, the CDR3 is TGTGCCATCAGCGAACACCGAGCGGGGGTGAACACTGAAGCTTTCTTT.